These T cell receptor beta chains were read from a single sample in a study of CD4+ T cells in melanoma. Profiling relied on immunoSEQ multiplex PCR, and the TCRdb table lists in-frame clones only, not all of them. The sample carries 18,000 or so clones, approximately 84% recorded once. The material sequenced was cells from a culture (not recorded whether cultured in vitro). These receptors came from a human donor with melanoma. Each CDR3 is given with its conserved first and last residue. A D gene is named only where the DNA matches it firmly. Only part of the rows carry a size: once, few, many, or a class if the clone is expanded.

TRBJ1-4 NA TRBV7-9 NA TGTGCCAGCAGCCGTCAGGGGAGTGATGAAAAACTGTTTTTT CASSRQGSDEKLFF
TRBJ1-2 TRBD1 TRBV29-1 few TGCAGCGCTGACAGGGAGGGGCCCTATGGCTACACCTTC CSADREGPYGYTF
TRBJ1-6 NA TRBV9 NA TGTGCCAGCAGCGTCGACAGTGATGATTCACCCCTCCACTTT CASSVDSDDSPLHF
TRBJ2-1 NA TRBV5-4 NA TGTGCCAGCAATCGAAGGGGATCCCGCGCCAATGAGCAGTTCTTC CASNRRGSRANEQFF
TRBJ1-2 NA TRBV2 NA TGTGCCAGCAGTGTAAAGACTAACTATGGCTACACCTTC CASSVKTNYGYTF
TRBJ2-7 TRBD1 TRBV9 NA TGTGCCAGCAGCGTTTGGGACGTGGGGACAGGGGACGAGCAGTACTTC CASSVWDVGTGDEQYF
TRBJ2-1 NA TRBV7-9 NA TGTGCCAGCAGCTTCCTGGACAGCACCTACAATGAGCAGTTCTTC CASSFLDSTYNEQFF
TRBJ2-1 NA TRBV6-5 NA TGTGCCAGCAGTTACTGGGGTCACAATGAGCAGTTCTTC CASSYWGHNEQFF
TRBJ1-1 TRBD1 TRBV9 NA TGTGCCAGCAGCCCTAAACAGGGGAGAGCTTTCTTT CASSPKQGRAFF
TRBJ1-4 NA TRBV5-8 NA TGTGCCAGCTCGTCGTCGCCCGCAACTAATGAAAAACTGTTTTTT CASSSSPATNEKLFF
TRBJ2-7 NA TRBV7-3 NA TGTGCCAGCGCCCTGGCTACCTCCTACGAGCAGTACTTC CASALATSYEQYF
TRBJ1-1 NA TRBV11-2 medium-sized TGTGCCAGCAGCTTTCGGTCGGGAAGAGGTGGCACTGAAGCTTTCTTT CASSFRSGRGGTEAFF
TRBJ1-1 NA TRBV7-2 few TGTGCCAGCAGCCTAATGGGGGGCACTGAAGCTTTCTTT CASSLMGGTEAFF
TRBJ1-3 TRBD1 TRBV7-6 few TGTGCCAGCAGCTCCGAGTCAGGGGGCTCTGGAAACACCATATATTTT CASSSESGGSGNTIYF
TRBJ2-3 TRBD2 TRBV6-6 NA TGTGCCAGCAGACCACGGGGACTAAACACAGATACGCAGTATTTT CASRPRGLNTDTQYF
TRBJ1-2 NA TRBV10-3 NA TGTGCCACCAGGGGTTTGGACTATGGCTACACCTTC CATRGLDYGYTF
TRBJ1-1 NA TRBV2 NA TGTGCCAGCTCTGACCGGAATCGGGCGGCGAACACTGAAGCTTTCTTT CASSDRNRAANTEAFF
TRBJ1-1 NA TRBV19 NA TGTGCCACCTCGCGGGGGTCCTGGATGGTCACTGAAGCTTTCTTT CATSRGSWMVTEAFF
TRBJ1-5 NA TRBV5-1 NA TGCGCCAGCAGCGCAACAGGGTCCGATCAGCCCCAGCATTTT CASSATGSDQPQHF
TRBJ2-7 TRBD1 TRBV6-5 NA TGTGCCAGCAGGAGACAGGGATCCTACGAGCAGTACTTC CASRRQGSYEQYF
TRBJ1-2 TRBD1 TRBV27 NA TGTGCCAGCAAAGAATCTAATAGGGACAGAAACGGCTACACCTTC CASKESNRDRNGYTF
TRBJ1-2 NA TRBV19 few TGTGCCAGTATTTCTCAGGGCAGAACGGGAGGCTACACCTTC CASISQGRTGGYTF
TRBJ1-5 NA TRBV10-2 medium-sized TGCGCCAGCAGCTCAGGAGAGGGGCAGCCCCAGCATTTT CASSSGEGQPQHF
TRBJ1-1 TRBD1 TRBV6-1 NA TGTGCCAGCCAGGGACAGCCGAACACTGAAGCTTTCTTT CASQGQPNTEAFF
TRBJ2-3 NA TRBV15 few TGTGCCACCAGCAGAGATCCCACCACGGACTCAGATACGCAGTATTTT CATSRDPTTDSDTQYF
TRBJ1-2 NA TRBV14 NA TGTGCCAGCAGCCACGGCCCCACCTATGGCTACACCTTC CASSHGPTYGYTF
TRBJ2-1 NA TRBV5-1 NA TGCGCCAGCAGGTTGGGCGGGGGCCGGGGCGAGCAGTTCTTC CASRLGGGRGEQFF
TRBJ1-5 NA TRBV19 NA TGTGCCAGTAGTACCCACAGTGTAAGACAGCCCCAGCATTTT CASSTHSVRQPQHF
TRBJ1-1 TRBD1 TRBV7-3 NA TGTGCCAGCAGCCGAAAACCCGGACAGGACACTGAAGCTTTCTTT CASSRKPGQDTEAFF
TRBJ1-5 NA TRBV2 NA TGTGCCAGCAGATGGCAGGGAAATAGCAATCAGCCCCAGCATTTT CASRWQGNSNQPQHF
TRBJ2-2 NA TRBV5-5 NA TGTGCCAGCAGCTTTAGGGCCGGGGAGCTGTTTTTT CASSFRAGELFF
TRBJ2-3 TRBD1 TRBV11-2 medium-sized TGTGCCAGCAGCTCCTACAGGGGGCGTGGAGATACGCAGTATTTT CASSSYRGRGDTQYF
TRBJ1-4 NA TRBV5-1 NA TGCGCCAGCAGCGGTCAGTATAATGAAAAACTGTTTTTT CASSGQYNEKLFF
TRBJ1-6 NA TRBV5-1 NA TGCGCCAGCAGCTTGCTGGGGGCGGGTAATTCACCCCTCCACTTT CASSLLGAGNSPLHF
TRBJ2-7 NA TRBV5-1 once TGCGCCAGCAGCTTGGGACTTGTCTACGAGCAGTACTTC CASSLGLVYEQYF
TRBJ2-7 TRBD1 TRBV18 NA TGTGCCAGCTCACCGGGGACAGGTCCCTACGAGCAGTACTTC CASSPGTGPYEQYF
TRBJ1-1 TRBD1 TRBV2 NA TGTGCCAACTACCCCGGGACAGGGAGTACTGAAGCTTTCTTT CANYPGTGSTEAFF
TRBJ2-5 NA TRBV30 few TGTGCCTGGAGTGTAGTGACGGGCAGGGGAGAGACCCAGTACTTC CAWSVVTGRGETQYF
TRBJ1-5 NA TRBV7-8 NA TGTGCCAGCAGCTTCCTACTTAGCAATCAGCCCCAGCATTTT CASSFLLSNQPQHF
TRBJ1-5 NA TRBV5-4 NA TGTGCCAGCAGCTTGGACACAGGGCCCCAGCATTTT CASSLDTGPQHF
TRBJ2-3 NA TRBV7-2 NA TGTGCCAGCAGCTTAGTGGGGGGGGCTCCAACAGATACGCAGTATTTT CASSLVGGAPTDTQYF
TRBJ1-2 NA TRBV5-4 once TGTGCCAGCAGCACCCTACGGAACAGGTCCCCTAACTATGGCTACACCTTC CASSTLRNRSPNYGYTF
TRBJ2-2 TRBD2 TRBV27 NA TGTGCCAGCAGCGAGCGCCTAACTAGCGGGATCACCGGGGAGCTGTTTTTT CASSERLTSGITGELFF
TRBJ2-5 NA TRBV11-2 NA TGTGCCAGCAGCTTAGTTGGCGGGGGCCTGGGAGAGACCCAGTACTTC CASSLVGGGLGETQYF
TRBJ2-7 NA TRBV25-1 NA TGTGCCAGCAGTGATGGGGGGCCGGGGGATCAGTACTTC CASSDGGPGDQYF
TRBJ2-3 NA TRBV7-9 NA TGTGCCAGCAGCAGAACACCTTTCACAGATACGCAGTATTTT CASSRTPFTDTQYF
TRBJ1-1 NA TRBV7-2 few TGTGCCAGCAGCCCTCAGCGCACTGAAGCTTTCTTT CASSPQRTEAFF
TRBJ2-5 TRBD1 TRBV2 NA TGTGCCAGCAGTGAATTCGACAGGGTGAGGGGAGAGACCCAGTACTTC CASSEFDRVRGETQYF
TRBJ1-2 TRBD1 TRBV4-1 once TGCGCCAGCAGCCCCGGACAGGGCACCTATGGCTACACCTTC CASSPGQGTYGYTF
TRBJ1-6 TRBD1 TRBV6-6 NA TGTGCCAGCAGTTACGGATCAGGGGGCCATTCACCCCTCCACTTT CASSYGSGGHSPLHF
TRBJ1-6 NA TRBV2 NA TGTGCCAGCACGCGGGACACGGATAATTCACCCCTCCACTTT CASTRDTDNSPLHF
TRBJ2-1 NA TRBV7-8 NA TGTGCCAGCAGCTTCGAGTGGGGGGGGCACAATGAGCAGTTCTTC CASSFEWGGHNEQFF
TRBJ2-7 NA TRBV6-1 NA TGTGTGGGGGGACAGAATTACGAGCAGTACTTC CVGGQNYEQYF
TRBJ2-7 NA TRBV7-9 few TGTGCCAGCAGCTTAGGGGTTGGGTTCTTCTCCTACGAGCAGTACTTC CASSLGVGFFSYEQYF
TRBJ1-1 NA TRBV6-5 NA TGTGCCAGCAGGGACCCCGGAGGTCGGACTTTCTTT CASRDPGGRTFF
TRBJ1-5 NA TRBV1 NA NA CTSSQEEWAGGILKDQPQHF
TRBJ1-3 NA TRBV19 NA TGTGCCAGTTCACGACAGGCAACTGGAAACACCATATATTTT CASSRQATGNTIYF